Listed below are T cell receptor beta chains from one sample, sequenced in a study of CD8 T cells in ankylosing spondylitis. TCRdb independently ran MiXCR on the 5' RACE reads; one entry per CDR3 protein. This sample has roughly 91,000 distinct CDR3 sequences, with almost 8.5% found just once. Source material: blood, either unsorted or a sorted T cell fraction (not recorded which). All receptors come from a male donor with ankylosing spondylitis or in good health (not recorded which). Both conserved end residues are part of each CDR3. A D gene is named only where the DNA matches it firmly. For some rows the clone size is stated as once, few or many, or as a class when expanded; others skip it.

J	size	V	D	DNA	CDR3
TRBJ1-2	many	TRBV7-2	NA	TGTGCCAGCAGCTTGACCTGGGTCGGCTATGGCTACACCTTC	CASSLTWVGYGYTF
TRBJ2-3	many	TRBV4-3	NA	TGCGCCAGCAGCCTCAGCTCTAGCGTAAGCACAGATACGCAGTATTTT	CASSLSSSVSTDTQYF
TRBJ2-2	few	TRBV11-2	TRBD2	TGTGCCAGCAGCCTTCGACTAGCTGATGTGAACACCGGGGAGCTGTTTTTT	CASSLRLADVNTGELFF
TRBJ1-1	many	TRBV3-1	TRBD1	TGTGCCAGCAGCCAAGGCCCAGGGGGGGCTTTCTTT	CASSQGPGGAFF
TRBJ2-1	NA	TRBV7-2	NA	TGTGCCAGCAGCTTAGCGGCTTCCGGGGTAGCGGCCTACAATGAGCAGTTCTTC	CASSLAASGVAAYNEQFF
TRBJ1-5	many	TRBV12-3/TRBV12-4	NA	TGTGCCAGCAGCCCACAGGGAAATCAGCCCCAGCATTTT	CASSPQGNQPQHF
TRBJ1-4	NA	TRBV12-3/TRBV12-4	TRBD1	TGTGCCAGCAGTCTCCGGAGACAGGGTTCGGGAAAACTGTTTTTT	CASSLRRQGSGKLFF
TRBJ2-1	many	TRBV6-1	TRBD2	TGTGCCAGCAGGCAAGCGGGAATGGGCAATGAGCAGTTCTTC	CASRQAGMGNEQFF
TRBJ2-1	many	TRBV19	NA	TGTGCCACCAGGGGGGCACGGGGCGACTTTTACAATGAGCAGTTCTTC	CATRGARGDFYNEQFF
TRBJ2-7	many	TRBV4-3	TRBD1	TGCGCCAGCAGCCAAGATGGGCGACAGGGGGTATACGAGCAGTACTTC	CASSQDGRQGVYEQYF
TRBJ2-2	many	TRBV6-5	NA	TGTGCCAGCAGTTATCGGGACACGTCACAGGGAACCGGGGAGCTGTTTTTT	CASSYRDTSQGTGELFF
TRBJ1-1	many	TRBV6-5	NA	TGTGCCAGCAGTTTCCGGGACACTGAAGCTTTCTTT	CASSFRDTEAFF
TRBJ2-7	many	TRBV12-3/TRBV12-4	TRBD2	TGTGCCAGCAGTGTCCTGCGGGGGAGTAGGTCCTACGAGCAGTACTTC	CASSVLRGSRSYEQYF
TRBJ2-7	many	TRBV20-1	TRBD2	TGCAGTGCTAGTAGACTAGCGGGCTCCTACGAGCAGTACTTC	CSASRLAGSYEQYF
TRBJ2-5	many	TRBV5-1	TRBD2	TGCGCCAGCAGCTTGATCGGGACTAGCGGGATGGAGACCCAGTACTTC	CASSLIGTSGMETQYF
TRBJ2-3	many	TRBV20-1	NA	TGCAGTGCTAGTCGGGGGCCTAGCACAGATACGCAGTATTTT	CSASRGPSTDTQYF
TRBJ1-1	many	TRBV10-3	NA	TGTGCCATCAGCCAACAGATCTGGATGAACACTGAAGCTTTCTTT	CAISQQIWMNTEAFF
TRBJ2-1	many	TRBV7-2	TRBD2	TGTGCCAGCAGAGGGCCTAGCGGGAGGTCCTACAATGAGCAGTTCTTC	CASRGPSGRSYNEQFF
TRBJ2-3	many	TRBV6-1	TRBD2	TGTGCCAGCAGGAAAGCGGGAGTGGTGACAGATACGCAGTATTTT	CASRKAGVVTDTQYF
TRBJ2-5	many	TRBV4-1	NA	TGCGCCAGCAGCCATGAGGGGGGACTGCAAGAGACCCAGTACTTC	CASSHEGGLQETQYF
TRBJ2-5	many	TRBV20-1	TRBD2	TGCAGTGCTAGTCGGCCTCTAGCGGGAGCAGAGACCCAGTACTTC	CSASRPLAGAETQYF
TRBJ2-2	NA	TRBV9	NA	TGTGCCAGCAGCGCCAACAGGGTCGGGACCGGGGAGCTGTTTTTT	CASSANRVGTGELFF
TRBJ1-6	NA	TRBV5-4	NA	TGTGCCAGCAGCTTGGGAACGAGCAGGGATTCACCCCTCCACTTT	CASSLGTSRDSPLHF
TRBJ2-1	NA	TRBV20-1	TRBD1	TGCAGTGCTAAAACAGGGGGTATGAATGAGCAGTTCTTC	CSAKTGGMNEQFF